The entry below gives a single T cell receptor (beta chain) sequence along with its context. This clonotype was observed at least ten times. Its antigen remains undetermined. It has no much larger one-base neighbor in the sample; base qualities were not kept. These data come from a study of T-cell memory formation after mild COVID-19 (dated by TCRdb to about 2021). About the full investigation: Most TCR sequence clusters were specific to one of the two donors. T-cell clones expanding and contracting after mild COVID-19 in two donors were tracked by longitudinal TCRalpha and TCRbeta repertoire sequencing. Two young, previously healthy adult volunteers made up the cohort, one male and one female. Points the paper makes about the study in general: Contracting CD4+ clones turned up mainly in the CM and EM memory subsets, whereas EMRA was where CD8+ clones were enriched. The second-wave clones that peaked on day 37 were not confirmed to be SARS-CoV-2 specific. The detection of some responding clones in pre-infection memory suggests that pre-existing cross-reactive memory T cells joined the SARS-CoV-2 response. Only two mild cases were covered in the study, and larger cohorts including severe cases with pre-infection samples were considered necessary. Clones contracting from day 15 to 85 had balanced CD4/CD8 phenotypes, while a second wave expanding from day 15 to 37 was biased towards CD4+.

Ficoll-Paque density gradient centrifugation was the method used to isolate PBMCs. Sequenced using an Illumina NovaSeq 6000. Using 5'RACE with constant-segment primers, TCRalpha and TCRbeta cDNA libraries were constructed, with sample barcodes and unique molecular identifiers added in the process. RNA was extracted from every sample with Trizol reagent. Libraries were amplified in two PCR steps, with a second sample barcode and Illumina TruSeq adapters added in the second step. Sequencing of libraries was performed on an Illumina NovaSeq with 2 x 150 bp paired-end reads. The study's processing was this. Reads were demultiplexed and collapsed into UMI-guided consensus sequences with migec v1.2.7. Using mixcr v2.1.11, the UMI consensuses were aligned to TRA and TRB V and J templates and assembled into clonotypes. A clonotype was counted as expanded or contracted only when both edgeR and NoisET called the clonotype significant, with the noise models trained on biological replicates. For edgeR calls, the thresholds were a false discovery rate-adjusted p below 0.01 and a log2 fold-change of 1. PCA with hierarchical clustering of max-normalized trajectories of the 1000 most abundant clonotypes was used as exploratory dynamics analysis. Each responding clone was given a CD4 or CD8 phenotype based on the CD4+ and CD8+ repertoires, which had been sequenced separately. The raw public reads went through TCRdb reprocessing: fastp at Q25, MiXCR clone calling, in-frame beta chains kept. Every CDR3 protein is listed once, alongside the most common genes and DNA of its rows. TCRdb, not the original authors, processed these V and J calls. Within this sample are 470,000 or so distinct CDR3 sequences, with around a sixth of them counted one time only. The ten largest clonotypes hold 10% to 15% of the sample.

This TCR came from an adult woman who had mild COVID-19 (a few samples of this study predate the infection). The sample titles of this study are shuffled in the database, so cell type and time point are left out; the donor was told from shared clones. The specimen sequenced was PBMCs or a T cell subset sorted from them (not recorded which).

CDR3 region: CSARDSGQRTYEQYF. Read as DNA, the sequence is TGCAGTGCTAGAGATTCCGGACAGCGAACCTACGAGCAGTACTTC. The rearrangement joined TRBV20-1 to TRBJ2-7; 6 matching bases give a weak D call of TRBD1. Trimming costs V 0 bases and J 2 bases, and their ends lie 14 bases apart. The germline V gene (reference sequence) provides CDR1 DFQATT and CDR2 SNEGSKA. The CDR3 covers 15 residues, taking in both the cysteine and the phenylalanine. Solely the CDR3 DNA is kept, with 45 bases framed from the first base.